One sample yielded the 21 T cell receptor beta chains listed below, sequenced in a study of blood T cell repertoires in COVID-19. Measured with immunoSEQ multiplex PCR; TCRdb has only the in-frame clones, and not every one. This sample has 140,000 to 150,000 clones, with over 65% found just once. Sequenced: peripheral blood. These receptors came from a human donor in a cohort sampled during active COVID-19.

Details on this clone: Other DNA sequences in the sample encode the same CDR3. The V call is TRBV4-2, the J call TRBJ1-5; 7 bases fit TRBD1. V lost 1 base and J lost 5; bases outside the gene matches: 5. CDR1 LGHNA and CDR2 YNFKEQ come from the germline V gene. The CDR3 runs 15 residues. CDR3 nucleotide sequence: TGTGCCAGCAGCCAAGCACGCCAGGGGGATCAGCCCCAGCATTTT. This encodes CASSQARQGDQPQHF.

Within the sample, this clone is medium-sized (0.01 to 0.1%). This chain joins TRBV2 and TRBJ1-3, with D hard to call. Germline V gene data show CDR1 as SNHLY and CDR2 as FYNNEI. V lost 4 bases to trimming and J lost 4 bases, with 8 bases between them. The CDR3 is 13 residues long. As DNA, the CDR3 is TGTGCCAGCAGTGTCGGGTTAGGAAACACCATATATTTT. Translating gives CASSVGLGNTIYF.

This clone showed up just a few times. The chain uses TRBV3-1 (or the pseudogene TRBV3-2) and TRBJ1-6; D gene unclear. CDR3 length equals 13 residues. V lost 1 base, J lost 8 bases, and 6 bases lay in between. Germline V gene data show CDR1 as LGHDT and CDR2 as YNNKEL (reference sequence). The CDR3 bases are TGTGCCAGCAGCCAAGCCTCTGATTCACCCCTCCACTTT. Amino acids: CASSQASDSPLHF.

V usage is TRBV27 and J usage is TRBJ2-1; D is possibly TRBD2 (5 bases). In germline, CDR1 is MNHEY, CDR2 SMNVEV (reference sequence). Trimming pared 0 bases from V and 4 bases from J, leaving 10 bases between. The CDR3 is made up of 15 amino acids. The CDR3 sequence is CASSLSSGLYNEQFF. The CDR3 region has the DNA TGTGCCAGCAGTTTATCCAGCGGATTGTACAATGAGCAGTTCTTC.

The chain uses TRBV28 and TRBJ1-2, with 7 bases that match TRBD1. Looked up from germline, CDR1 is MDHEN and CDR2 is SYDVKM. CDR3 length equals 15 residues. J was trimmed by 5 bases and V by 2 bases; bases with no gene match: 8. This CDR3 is CASSLQGVEWYGYTF. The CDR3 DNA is TGTGCCAGCAGTTTACAGGGGGTGGAATGGTATGGCTACACCTTC.

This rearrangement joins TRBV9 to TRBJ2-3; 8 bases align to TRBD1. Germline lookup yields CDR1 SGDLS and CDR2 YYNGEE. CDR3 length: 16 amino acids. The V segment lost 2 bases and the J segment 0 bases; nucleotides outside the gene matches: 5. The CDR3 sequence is CASSVGQGESTDTQYF. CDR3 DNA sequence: TGTGCCAGCAGCGTCGGACAGGGAGAAAGCACAGATACGCAGTATTTT.

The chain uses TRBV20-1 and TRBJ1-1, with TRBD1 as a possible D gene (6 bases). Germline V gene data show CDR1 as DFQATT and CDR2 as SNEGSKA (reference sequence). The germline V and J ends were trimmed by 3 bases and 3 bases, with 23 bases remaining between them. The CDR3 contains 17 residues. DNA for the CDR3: TGCAGTGCTAGTTGGCAGGGGAAATCCTTAGGGGACACTGAAGCTTTCTTT. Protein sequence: CSASWQGKSLGDTEAFF.

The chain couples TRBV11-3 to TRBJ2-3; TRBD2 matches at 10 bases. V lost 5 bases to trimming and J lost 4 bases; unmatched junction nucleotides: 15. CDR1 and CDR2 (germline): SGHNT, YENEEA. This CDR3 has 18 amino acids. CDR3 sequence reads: CASSLTALSGTSADTQYF. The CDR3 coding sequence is TGTGCCAGCAGCCTGACAGCCCTTAGCGGGACTAGCGCAGATACGCAGTATTTT.

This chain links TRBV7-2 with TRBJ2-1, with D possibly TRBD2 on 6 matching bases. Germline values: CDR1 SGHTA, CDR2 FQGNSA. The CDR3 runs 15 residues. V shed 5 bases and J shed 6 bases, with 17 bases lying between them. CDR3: CASSLGLLGVNEQFF. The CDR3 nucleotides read TGTGCCAGCAGCCTGGGACTCCTCGGGGTCAATGAGCAGTTCTTC.

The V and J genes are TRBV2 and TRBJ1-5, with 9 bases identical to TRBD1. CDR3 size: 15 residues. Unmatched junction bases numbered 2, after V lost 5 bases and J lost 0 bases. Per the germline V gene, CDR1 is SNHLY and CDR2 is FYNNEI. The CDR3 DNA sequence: TGTGCCAGCAGTACAGGGGGCCTTAGCAATCAGCCCCAGCATTTT. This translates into CASSTGGLSNQPQHF.

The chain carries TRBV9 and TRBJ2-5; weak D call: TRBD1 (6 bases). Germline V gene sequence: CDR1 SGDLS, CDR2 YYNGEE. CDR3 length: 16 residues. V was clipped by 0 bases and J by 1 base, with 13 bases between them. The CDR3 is CASSVGGQNVQETQYF. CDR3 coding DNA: TGTGCCAGCAGCGTAGGCGGACAGAATGTCCAAGAGACCCAGTACTTC.

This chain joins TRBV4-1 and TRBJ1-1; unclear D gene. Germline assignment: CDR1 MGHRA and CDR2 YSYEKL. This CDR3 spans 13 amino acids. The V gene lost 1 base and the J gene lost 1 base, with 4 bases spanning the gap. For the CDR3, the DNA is TGCGCCAGCAGCCAAGGAGAGAACACTGAAGCTTTCTTT. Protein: CASSQGENTEAFF.

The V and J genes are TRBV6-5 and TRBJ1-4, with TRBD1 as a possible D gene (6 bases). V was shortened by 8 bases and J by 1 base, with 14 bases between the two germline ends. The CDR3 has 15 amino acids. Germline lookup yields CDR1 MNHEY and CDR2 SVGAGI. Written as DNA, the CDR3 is TGTGCCAGCCAATTTCAGGGGCTAACTAATGAAAAACTGTTTTTT. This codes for CASQFQGLTNEKLFF.

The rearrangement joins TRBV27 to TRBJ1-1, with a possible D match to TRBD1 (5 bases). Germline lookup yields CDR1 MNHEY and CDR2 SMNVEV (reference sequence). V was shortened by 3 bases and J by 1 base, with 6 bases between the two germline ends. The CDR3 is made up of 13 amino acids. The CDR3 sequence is CASSFRENTEAFF. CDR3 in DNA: TGTGCCAGCAGTTTCAGGGAGAACACTGAAGCTTTCTTT.

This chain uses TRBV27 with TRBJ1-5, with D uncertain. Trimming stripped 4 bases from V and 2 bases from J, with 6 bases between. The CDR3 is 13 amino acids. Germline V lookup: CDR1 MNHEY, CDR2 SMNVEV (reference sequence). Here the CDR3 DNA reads TGTGCCAGCAGTTGGACTGGCAATCAGCCCCAGCATTTT. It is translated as CASSWTGNQPQHF.

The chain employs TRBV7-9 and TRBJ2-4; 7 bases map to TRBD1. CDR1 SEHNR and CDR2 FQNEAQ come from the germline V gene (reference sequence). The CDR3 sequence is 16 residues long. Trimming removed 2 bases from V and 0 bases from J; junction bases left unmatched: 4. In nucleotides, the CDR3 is TGTGCCAGCAGCTTATACAGGGGCCTAGCCAAAAACATTCAGTACTTC. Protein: CASSLYRGLAKNIQYF.

The CDR3 nucleotides read TGTGCCAGCAGTCTAGGGGTTTACACTGAAGCTTTCTTT. This codes for CASSLGVYTEAFF. The chain has TRBV7-3 and TRBJ1-1, with D tentatively TRBD1 (5 bases). V was shortened by 6 bases and J by 3 bases, with 11 bases between the two germline ends. The germline CDR1 and CDR2 sequences are SGHTA and FQGTGA. The CDR3 covers 13 residues.

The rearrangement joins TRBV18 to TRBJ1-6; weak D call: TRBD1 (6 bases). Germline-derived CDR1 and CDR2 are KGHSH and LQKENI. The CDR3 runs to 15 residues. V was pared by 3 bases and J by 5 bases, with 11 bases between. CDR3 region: CASSPQGSDNSPLHF. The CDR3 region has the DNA TGTGCCAGCTCACCCCAGGGGAGCGATAATTCACCCCTCCACTTT.

The CDR3 protein is CASSLEGGSYEQYV. The CDR3 DNA reads TGTGCCAGCAGCTTGGAAGGAGGCTCCTACGAGCAGTACGTC. The chain carries TRBV5-8 and TRBJ2-7, with D possibly being TRBD2 (5 bases). V lost 0 bases and J lost 0, with 7 bases in between. Germline CDR1 and CDR2: SGHTS and YDEGEE. The CDR3 has 14 residues.

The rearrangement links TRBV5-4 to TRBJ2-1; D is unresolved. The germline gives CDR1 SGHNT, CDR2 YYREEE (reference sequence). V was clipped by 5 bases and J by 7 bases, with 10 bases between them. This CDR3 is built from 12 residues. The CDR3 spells CASRRDSNEQFF. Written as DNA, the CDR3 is TGTGCCAGCAGGCGCGACTCGAATGAGCAGTTCTTC.

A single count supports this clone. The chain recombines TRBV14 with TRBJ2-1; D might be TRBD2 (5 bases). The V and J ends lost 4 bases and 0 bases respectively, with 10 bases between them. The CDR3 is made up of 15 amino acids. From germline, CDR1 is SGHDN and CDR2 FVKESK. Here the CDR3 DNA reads TGTGCCAGCAGCCGAGGGCGGAGCTCCTACAATGAGCAGTTCTTC. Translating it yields CASSRGRSSYNEQFF.